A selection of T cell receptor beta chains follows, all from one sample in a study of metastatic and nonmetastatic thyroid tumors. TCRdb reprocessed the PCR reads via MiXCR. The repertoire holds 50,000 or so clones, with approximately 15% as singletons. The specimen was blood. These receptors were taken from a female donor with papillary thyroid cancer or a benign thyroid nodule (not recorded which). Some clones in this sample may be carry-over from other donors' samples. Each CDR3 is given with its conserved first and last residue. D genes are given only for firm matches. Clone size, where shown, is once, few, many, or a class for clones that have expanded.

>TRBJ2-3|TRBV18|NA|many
CASSPPTAYTSTDTQYF
TGTGCCAGCTCACCACCGACCGCGTATACTAGCACAGATACGCAGTATTTT
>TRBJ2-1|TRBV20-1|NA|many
CSANRVGLRGDEQFF
TGCAGTGCTAATAGGGTGGGTTTAAGGGGCGATGAGCAGTTCTTC
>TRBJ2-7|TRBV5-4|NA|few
CASSDRDIYEQYF
TGTGCCAGCAGTGACCGGGACATCTACGAGCAGTACTTC
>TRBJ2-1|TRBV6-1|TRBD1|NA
CASRGTGVINEQFF
TGTGCCAGCAGAGGGACAGGTGTCATCAATGAGCAGTTCTTC
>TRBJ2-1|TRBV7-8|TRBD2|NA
CATAPPGLVGYEQFF
TGTGCCACAGCACCCCCGGGACTAGTGGGATATGAGCAGTTCTTC
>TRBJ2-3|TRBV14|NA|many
CASSRTTDTQYF
TGTGCCAGCAGCCGCACCACAGATACGCAGTATTTT
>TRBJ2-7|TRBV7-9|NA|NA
CASSPTSYEQYF
TGTGCCAGCAGCCCTACTAGTTACGAGCAGTACTTC
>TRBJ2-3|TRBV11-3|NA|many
CASSTDSTFTDTQYF
TGTGCCAGCAGCACCGACAGCACCTTCACAGATACGCAGTATTTT
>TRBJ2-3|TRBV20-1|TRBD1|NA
CSASGQELTDTQYF
TGCAGTGCCTCGGGACAGGAACTCACAGATACGCAGTATTTT
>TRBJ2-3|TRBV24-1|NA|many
CATSDADWRTGTDTQYF
TGTGCCACCAGTGATGCGGACTGGCGCACAGGCACAGATACGCAGTATTTT
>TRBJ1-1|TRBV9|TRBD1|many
CASSAGDRTGGTEAFF
TGTGCCAGCAGCGCAGGGGACAGAACAGGAGGTACTGAAGCTTTCTTT
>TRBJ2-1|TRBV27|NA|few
CASSHSGTYLRHEQLF
TGTGCCAGCAGTCACTCCGGGACATACCTTAGGCATGAGCAGTTATTC
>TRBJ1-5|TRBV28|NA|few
CASSLGSIGARNQPQHF
TGTGCCAGCAGTTTGGGATCCATTGGGGCGCGTAATCAGCCCCAGCATTTT